These 27 T cell receptor beta chains share one sample of origin, sequenced in a study of T-cell memory formation after mild COVID-19. Via MiXCR, TCRdb re-called the 5' RACE reads, giving one row per CDR3 protein. The sample lists roughly 310,000 distinct CDR3 sequences, more than 15% occurring once. Input material: PBMCs or a T cell subset sorted from them (not recorded which). These receptors were taken from a man in his late teens or twenties who had mild COVID-19 (a few samples of this study predate the infection). Cell type and time point are not known.

The table lists this clonotype with many counts. The chain employs TRBV5-5 and TRBJ2-3, with D unresolved. The CDR3 is 14 amino acids. V lost 5 bases and J 2 bases, leaving 12 bases between the germline ends. CDR1 SGHKS and CDR2 YYEKEE come from the germline V gene (reference sequence). The CDR3 nucleotides read TGTGCCAGCAGTCTGGCCCGGCTCACAGATACGCAGTATTTT. Translation: CASSLARLTDTQYF.

This clonotype was seen a handful of times. CDR3 in DNA: TGCGCCAGCAGCTTTCGACCCCCGTCTGGCAGGGCTTTTTATGAGCAGTTCTTC. It specifies CASSFRPPSGRAFYEQFF. The rearrangement joins TRBV5-1 to TRBJ2-1; maybe TRBD1 (5 bases). V lost 2 bases, J lost 8 bases, and 26 bases lay in between. CDR1 is SGHRS and CDR2 is YFSETQ in the germline V gene. The CDR3 length is 18 residues.

This sequence joins TRBV28 and TRBJ1-1; TRBD1 matches 7 bases. The CDR3 loop spans 18 amino acids. J lost 4 bases, V lost 5 bases, and 19 bases had no gene match. In germline, CDR1 is MDHEN, CDR2 SYDVKM. DNA for the CDR3: TGTGCCAGCAGTAACCTACCGGCCCCTACAGGGGCGAGCACTGAAGCTTTCTTT. Encoded protein: CASSNLPAPTGASTEAFF.

This clonotype has a handful of counts. The chain combines TRBV15 with TRBJ2-5; 8 bases are a match to TRBD1. The germline CDR1 and CDR2 sequences are LNHNV and YYDKDF (reference sequence). The CDR3 sequence is 16 residues long. Losses at the gene ends were 5 bases for V and 7 bases for J; bases not matched to a gene: 15. CDR3 protein: CATSVLHRGMIGTQYF. DNA of the CDR3: TGTGCCACCAGCGTTTTGCACAGGGGGATGATCGGGACCCAGTACTTC.

This sequence joins TRBV6-6 and TRBJ2-1; perhaps TRBD2 as D (5 bases). Germline CDR1 MNHNY, CDR2 SVGAGI (reference sequence). The V and J ends lost 4 bases and 7 bases respectively, with 20 bases between them. The CDR3 extends over 16 amino acids. CDR3 residues: CASSSFGGRQGNEQFF. The CDR3 DNA sequence: TGTGCCAGCAGTTCGTTCGGAGGAAGGCAAGGAAATGAGCAGTTCTTC.

This clonotype was observed a handful of times. The chain combines TRBV11-2 with TRBJ1-1, with TRBD1 matching 7 bases. CDR1 SGHAT and CDR2 FQNNGV come from the germline V gene. This CDR3 region has 23 residues. V trimming: 3 bases; J trimming: 0 bases; junction bases outside the gene matches: 28. The CDR3 bases are TGTGCCAGCAGCTTTTGGTCTTGGTCGAAGATAGAGGGGGCTATTAGTATGAACACTGAAGCTTTCTTT. Translating it yields CASSFWSWSKIEGAISMNTEAFF.

This clonotype was observed a handful of times. The CDR3 reads CASSLSPAGQETQYF. In DNA form, the CDR3 reads TGCGCCAGCAGCTTGAGTCCGGCGGGACAAGAGACCCAGTACTTC. The chain has TRBV5-1 and TRBJ2-5, with a possible D match to TRBD2 (6 bases). Per germline, CDR1 SGHRS and CDR2 YFSETQ. The V end lost 1 base, the J end lost 2 bases, and 12 bases lay between the germline ends. The CDR3 has 15 residues.

The chain employs TRBV4-3 and TRBJ1-4, with a weak D call TRBD1 (6 bases). Germline CDR1 and CDR2: LGHNA and YSLEER. V was shortened by 0 bases and J by 6 bases, with 11 bases between the two germline ends. The CDR3 length is 15 residues. The CDR3, as DNA: TGCGCCAGCAGCCAAGATCGGGGGCCGGATGAAAAACTGTTTTTT. Its translation is CASSQDRGPDEKLFF.

There are many counts of this clonotype. V and J are TRBV7-9 and TRBJ1-4, with D unresolved. The CDR3 is made up of 15 amino acids. V lost 1 base, J lost 8 bases, and 14 bases lay in between. CDR1 SEHNR and CDR2 FQNEAQ come from the germline V gene (reference sequence). CDR3 bases: TGTGCCAGCAGCTTAGGTCGGGAATTGAGCGAAAAACTGTTTTTT. Protein product: CASSLGRELSEKLFF. Full variable domain (remainder filled in from reference TRBV7-9 and TRBJ1-4): DTGVSQNPRHKITKRGQNVTFRCDPISEHNRLYWYRQTLGQGPEFLTYFQNEAQLEKSRLLSDRFSAERPKGSFSTLEIQRTEQGDSAMYLCASSLGRELSEKLFFGSGTQLSVL.

This clonotype appeared a few times. The chain is built from TRBV7-9 and TRBJ1-1; D perhaps matches TRBD1 (6 bases). The ends were cut back, 5 bases at V and 5 bases at J, with 15 bases in the middle. Germline CDR1 is SEHNR and CDR2 is FQNEAQ (reference sequence). The CDR3 consists of 14 residues. The CDR3 loop reads CASSTGQFRTEAFF. CDR3 bases: TGTGCCAGCAGCACCGGACAGTTTCGTACTGAAGCTTTCTTT.

The V call is TRBV12-3 or TRBV12-4, the J call TRBJ1-4; D not certain. The CDR3 extends over 14 amino acids. Trimming pared 1 base from V and 10 bases from J, leaving 13 bases between. This chain's CDR3 is CASSLVQEAGKLFF. The DNA for the CDR3 is TGTGCCAGCAGTTTAGTTCAGGAGGCTGGAAAACTGTTTTTT.

This clonotype has ten or more counts. The chain couples TRBV28 to TRBJ1-3; a possible D gene is TRBD1 (5 bases). Trimming took 8 bases from V and 0 from J, leaving 11 bases between them. The CDR3 extends over 14 amino acids. CDR1 and CDR2 (germline): MDHEN, SYDVKM. For the CDR3, the DNA is TGTGCCAGCCACGGGACGGACTCTGGAAACACCATATATTTT. It specifies CASHGTDSGNTIYF.

V usage is TRBV5-6 and J usage is TRBJ1-1; D not resolved. The CDR3 sequence is 13 residues long. Trimming took 7 bases from V and 3 from J, leaving 13 bases between them. Germline values: CDR1 SGHDT, CDR2 YYEEEE. As DNA, the CDR3 is TGTGCCAGCTCCCCCGAATCGTACACTGAAGCTTTCTTT. Amino acid sequence: CASSPESYTEAFF.

This clonotype has more than one count but fewer than ten. The chain combines TRBV3-1 with TRBJ2-7, with D maybe TRBD2 (6 bases). Trimming removed 9 bases at V and 2 bases at J, with 14 bases between. The CDR3 loop spans 13 amino acids. Germline CDR1 reads LGHDT; CDR2 reads YNNKEL (reference sequence). CDR3 nucleotides: TGTGCCAGTGGGACTTCGCTTGCCTACGAGCAGTACTTC. It translates to CASGTSLAYEQYF.

This chain uses TRBV6-6 with TRBJ2-7, with 13 bases fitting TRBD2. Germline V gene lookup returns CDR1 MNHNY and CDR2 SVGAGI (reference sequence). The V gene end was trimmed by 5 bases and the J gene end by 2 bases; junction bases not matched to a gene: 6. CDR3 length: 16 amino acids. CDR3 coding DNA: TGTGCCAGCAGTACCCAGGGACTAGCGGGACCCTACGAGCAGTACTTC. This sequence encodes CASSTQGLAGPYEQYF.

This clonotype was found a few times. This chain links TRBV10-3 with TRBJ2-5; D could derive from TRBD1 or TRBD2 (5 bases each). This CDR3 comprises 15 residues. The ends were cut back, 3 bases at V and 0 bases at J, with 11 bases in the middle. Germline loops: CDR1 ENHRY, CDR2 SYGVKD. DNA of the CDR3: TGTGCCATCAGTGATGATCGGGGCTACCAAGAGACCCAGTACTTC. This codes for CAISDDRGYQETQYF.

This chain joins TRBV7-8 and TRBJ2-5; no firm D call. The CDR3 totals 14 residues. In germline, CDR1 is SGHVS, CDR2 FQNEAQ. Trimming stripped 1 base from V and 2 bases from J, with 8 bases between. This CDR3 reads CASSLGRRQETQYF. Here the CDR3 DNA reads TGTGCCAGCAGCTTAGGTAGAAGACAAGAGACCCAGTACTTC.

The table lists this clonotype with many counts. The chain combines TRBV5-1 with TRBJ2-3; D may be TRBD1 or TRBD2 (5 bases each). Trimming took 4 bases from V and 8 from J, leaving 14 bases between them. This CDR3 contains 13 residues. Germline V lookup: CDR1 SGHRS, CDR2 YFSETQ. CDR3 bases: TGCGCCAGCAGCCCGGGACCTGCCGGTACGCAGTATTTT. Amino acid sequence: CASSPGPAGTQYF.

The J gene is TRBJ2-7, the V gene TRBV4-1; D perhaps matches TRBD2 (6 bases). The ends were cut back, 6 bases at V and 0 bases at J, with 12 bases in the middle. There are 14 residues in the CDR3. The germline gives CDR1 MGHRA, CDR2 YSYEKL. For the CDR3, the DNA is TGCGCCAGCAGACCGGGACTTGCCTCCTACGAGCAGTACGTC. Its protein is CASRPGLASYEQYV.

The chain uses TRBV5-6 and TRBJ2-7, with D possibly being TRBD1 or TRBD2 (6 bases each). The CDR3 runs 12 residues. Trimming took off 3 bases at V and 6 bases at J, with 10 bases between the two ends. Per germline, CDR1 SGHDT and CDR2 YYEEEE. The CDR3 coding sequence is TGTGCCAGCAGCTGGGGGGCACGCGAGCAGTACGTC. This gives the protein CASSWGAREQYV.

This clonotype has only a few counts. The chain recombines TRBV5-1 with TRBJ2-5, with TRBD1 identical over 7 bases. This CDR3 comprises 14 residues. The trim removed 0 bases at V and 5 bases at J, leaving 4 bases unmatched. The V gene's germline CDR1 is SGHRS and CDR2 YFSETQ. The CDR3 region is CASSLEGAGETQYF. The CDR3 DNA follows: TGCGCCAGCAGCTTGGAGGGGGCTGGTGAGACCCAGTACTTC.

This rearrangement joins TRBV5-1 to TRBJ2-3; 9 bases fit TRBD1. Germline loops: CDR1 SGHRS, CDR2 YFSETQ. The CDR3 is 15 residues long. After removal of 4 bases from V and 4 bases from J, the junction contained 7 bases not matched to a gene. CDR3 region: CASSMGQGGSDTQYF. CDR3 nucleotide sequence: TGCGCCAGCAGCATGGGACAGGGTGGGTCAGATACGCAGTATTTT.

J is TRBJ2-2 and V is TRBV12-3 or TRBV12-4; D may be TRBD1 (6 bases). The CDR3 has 15 residues. The V and J ends lost 4 bases and 3 bases respectively, with 12 bases between them. CDR3 in DNA: TGTGCCAGCAGTTATCAGGGGTCGTACACCGGGGAGCTGTTTTTT. Translating it yields CASSYQGSYTGELFF.

The genes are TRBV9 and TRBJ1-1, with D uncertain. Between the trimmed V and J ends, which lost 0 bases and 3 bases, there was a span of 12 bases. This CDR3 region has 15 residues. Germline CDR1 SGDLS, CDR2 YYNGEE. In nucleotides, the CDR3 is TGTGCCAGCAGCGTAGTGTTTAGGGCGGACACTGAAGCTTTCTTT. Translation gives CASSVVFRADTEAFF.

This clonotype was detected ten times or more. V gene TRBV12-3 or TRBV12-4 combines with J gene TRBJ2-1; D gene uncertain. The CDR3 is 13 residues long. Deletions cut 2 bases from V and 4 bases from J, with 6 bases between. The CDR3 coding sequence is TGTGCCAGCAGTTTATCACAGTACAATGAGCAGTTCTTC. This translates into CASSLSQYNEQFF.

The chain carries TRBV20-1 and TRBJ2-1; 10 bases fit TRBD2. V dropped 0 bases and J dropped 10; count of bases not matched to a gene: 9. The CDR3 covers 15 residues. Germline CDR1 DFQATT, CDR2 SNEGSKA (reference sequence). DNA for the CDR3: TGCAGTGCTAGAGATCCCCAGCGGGGGGGCCGCGAGCAGTTCTTC. Its translation: CSARDPQRGGREQFF.

This clonotype was observed a handful of times. The chain links TRBV7-9 to TRBJ2-5, with 12 bases aligning to TRBD2. Germline loops: CDR1 SEHNR, CDR2 FQNEAQ (reference sequence). The V and J ends lost 5 bases and 4 bases, in that order; junction bases with no gene match: 8. CDR3 length equals 16 residues. CDR3 region: CASSDTSGGPRETQYF. Written as DNA, the CDR3 is TGTGCCAGCAGCGATACTAGCGGGGGGCCGAGAGAGACCCAGTACTTC.